The 16 T cell receptor beta chains reported below all come from one sample, sequenced in a study of Graves' ophthalmopathy and Graves' hyperthyroidism. Amplification of the TCR beta CDR3 regions used RNA transcripts (as template). First-round RT-PCR relied on HTBI primers, and a second-round multiplex PCR came next. Each CDR3 protein is one row after TCRdb ran MiXCR on the multiplex PCR reads. The table has over 45,000 distinct CDR3 sequences, around 50% seen once. The sample consisted of peripheral blood. These receptors all stem from an adult man with Graves' ophthalmopathy.

This chain joins TRBV20-1 and TRBJ1-2; D perhaps matches TRBD1 (5 bases). Trimming shortened V by 0 bases and J by 2 bases, and 13 bases separated the two germline ends. This CDR3 has 15 amino acids. The V gene's germline CDR1 is DFQATT and CDR2 SNEGSKA (reference sequence). As DNA, the CDR3 is TGCAGTGCTAGAGATCTAGGGGTGGGCAACTATGGCTACACCTTC. This translates into CSARDLGVGNYGYTF.

By its share, this clonotype is medium-sized (0.01 to 0.1%). This rearrangement joins TRBV12-3 or TRBV12-4 to TRBJ2-3; D is ambiguous. V shed 4 bases and J shed 2 bases, with 1 base lying between them. The CDR3 is 11 residues long. CDR3: CASSSTDTQYF. For the CDR3, the DNA is TGTGCCAGCAGTTCCACAGATACGCAGTATTTT.

On this clonotype itself: A clone one base away is much larger, so this may be a read error. Written as DNA, the CDR3 is TGTGCCAGCAGCCAAGTTCGCCTAGTGGGAGGAGAGACCCAGTACTTC. Translated: CASSQVRLVGGETQYF. The rearrangement links TRBV5-8 to TRBJ2-5, with a weak D call TRBD2 (6 bases). The CDR3 sequence is 16 residues long. V lost 4 bases to trimming and J lost 4 bases, with 20 bases between them. The germline CDR1 and CDR2 sequences are SGHTS and YDEGEE.

The chain joins TRBV15 to TRBJ2-1, with 7 nucleotides matching TRBD2. Germline assignment: CDR1 LNHNV and CDR2 YYDKDF (reference sequence). The CDR3 consists of 15 residues. The V segment lost 5 bases and the J segment 3 bases; nucleotides outside the gene matches: 7. CDR3 in DNA: TGTGCCACCAGCCCCGATAGCGGGTACTACAATGAGCAGTTCTTC. Translation gives CATSPDSGYYNEQFF.

CDR3 sequence reads: CASSVGRLYEQYF. CDR3 DNA sequence: TGTGCCAGCAGCGTCGGGAGACTCTACGAGCAGTACTTC. The rearrangement joins TRBV5-4 to TRBJ2-7; D is perhaps TRBD2 (6 bases). V lost 4 bases and J 3 bases, leaving 11 bases between the germline ends. Germline V gives CDR1 SGHNT, CDR2 YYREEE (reference sequence). The CDR3 loop spans 13 amino acids.

The chain couples TRBV15 to TRBJ2-5; no firm D call. This CDR3 region has 13 residues. CDR1 LNHNV and CDR2 YYDKDF come from the germline V gene (reference sequence). The V gene lost 2 bases and the J gene lost 0 bases, with 4 bases spanning the gap. The CDR3, as DNA: TGTGCCACCAGCAGACTAGACCAAGAGACCCAGTACTTC. It translates to CATSRLDQETQYF.

J is TRBJ2-5 and V is TRBV5-1; TRBD2 matches 10 bases. CDR1 and CDR2 from the germline V gene are SGHRS and YFSETQ. V gave up 7 bases and J gave up 5 bases; unmatched junction bases: 14. CDR3 length: 16 residues. CDR3 amino acids: CASGSGLAVPHETQYF. The CDR3 bases are TGCGCCAGCGGCTCCGGACTAGCGGTTCCCCATGAGACCCAGTACTTC.

This clonotype was counted ten times or more. J is TRBJ1-1 and V is TRBV20-1; 10 positions match TRBD1. With 1 base clipped from V and 0 bases from J, the junction kept 8 bases outside the gene matches. CDR1 is DFQATT and CDR2 is SNEGSKA in the germline V gene (reference sequence). This CDR3 has 17 amino acids. CDR3 loop: CSARGQGQGVMNTEAFF. As DNA, the CDR3 is TGCAGTGCTAGAGGCCAAGGACAGGGGGTTATGAACACTGAAGCTTTCTTT.

In this sample, this clonotype turned up many times. V usage is TRBV5-1 and J usage is TRBJ2-2, with a tentative D call TRBD1 (5 bases). Trimming shortened V by 0 bases and J by 4 bases, and 10 bases separated the two germline ends. Germline lookup yields CDR1 SGHRS and CDR2 YFSETQ. This CDR3 comprises 15 residues. The CDR3 spells CASSLEGLSTGELFF. The CDR3 nucleotides read TGCGCCAGCAGCTTGGAGGGGTTGAGCACCGGGGAGCTGTTTTTT. Full variable domain (missing parts from reference TRBV5-1 and TRBJ2-2): KAGVTQTPRYLIKTRGQQVTLSCSPISGHRSVSWYQQTPGQGLQFLFEYFSETQRNKGNFPGRFSGRQFSNSRSEMNVSTLELGDSALYLCASSLEGLSTGELFFGEGSRLTVL.

To note about this clonotype: The CDR3 does not close with the conserved phenylalanine or tryptophan, likely indicating a read error. No DNA is shown, since the ends of the CDR3 on it are uncertain; the CDR3 is the one TCRdb lists. The chain joins TRBV7-6 to TRBJ2-1; TRBD2, the table's D call, lacks a check against the DNA. Germline CDR1 SGHVS, CDR2 FNYEAQ. Inclusive of both ends, the CDR3 amounts to 15 amino acids. The CDR3 here is CASSLAPSGGNEQTL.

CDR3 sequence reads: CASRPGQGPPYTDTQYF. CDR3 in DNA: TGTGCCAGTCGCCCGGGACAGGGGCCGCCCTACACAGATACGCAGTATTTT. The rearrangement links TRBV19 to TRBJ2-3, with 10 bases fitting TRBD1. Trimming removed 8 bases from V and 2 bases from J; junction bases left unmatched: 13. The V gene's germline CDR1 is LNHDA and CDR2 SQIVND (reference sequence). CDR3 size: 17 residues.

This sequence joins TRBV6-1 and TRBJ2-1, with 12 bases fitting TRBD2. Per germline, CDR1 MNHNS and CDR2 SASEGT. The CDR3 totals 16 residues. The J segment lost 6 bases and the V segment lost 8 bases, leaving 11 bases of the junction unmatched. The CDR3 DNA is TGTGCCAGCGGTCCCCGGACTAGCGGGAAACTCAATGAGCAGTTCTTC. Its translation is CASGPRTSGKLNEQFF.

This clonotype was recorded many times. The rearrangement uses TRBV20-1 and TRBJ1-1; 7 nucleotides line up with TRBD1. J gave up 5 bases and V 3 bases, and 6 bases lay outside the gene matches. This CDR3 has 13 amino acids. The germline CDR1 and CDR2 sequences are DFQATT and SNEGSKA (reference sequence). CDR3 DNA sequence: TGCAGTGCTAGGGGACAGCCGTGGACTGAAGCTTTCTTT. As protein: CSARGQPWTEAFF.

This clonotype is medium-sized by share. The chain is built from TRBV29-1 and TRBJ2-2, with D perhaps TRBD2 (6 bases). The germline V gene encodes CDR1 SQVTM and CDR2 ANQGSEA. Trimming took off 7 bases at V and 3 bases at J, with 21 bases between the two ends. The CDR3 is 16 residues long. DNA for the CDR3: TGCAGCGCCAATGCCGGACCGGGGACTTACACCGGGGAGCTGTTTTTT. This translates into CSANAGPGTYTGELFF.

There are many counts of this clonotype. The chain joins TRBV5-1 to TRBJ1-2; TRBD1 might be the D (5 bases). The CDR3 is made up of 13 amino acids. Trimming cost V 4 bases and J 6 bases, with 13 bases left between them. Germline values: CDR1 SGHRS, CDR2 YFSETQ. Here the CDR3 reads CASSPSPGHGYTF. The CDR3 DNA sequence: TGCGCCAGCAGCCCATCTCCGGGGCATGGCTACACCTTC. Using reference TRBV5-1 and TRBJ1-2 for the parts outside the CDR3, the full variable domain is KAGVTQTPRYLIKTRGQQVTLSCSPISGHRSVSWYQQTPGQGLQFLFEYFSETQRNKGNFPGRFSGRQFSNSRSEMNVSTLELGDSALYLCASSPSPGHGYTFGSGTRLTVV.

The DNA for the CDR3 is TGTGCCAGCAGTGAAATGCGGGGGGGCAGCACAGATACGCAGTATTTT. Translated: CASSEMRGGSTDTQYF. The rearrangement links TRBV2 to TRBJ2-3; 9 nucleotides agree with TRBD2. CDR1 is SNHLY and CDR2 is FYNNEI in the germline V gene. This CDR3 comprises 16 residues. The J segment lost 0 bases and the V segment lost 2 bases, leaving 3 bases of the junction unmatched.